This TCR beta chain emerged from a study of blood T cell repertoires in COVID-19. This clone was detected once. Sequencing was performed with immunoSEQ multiplex PCR; in TCRdb, only in-frame clones are kept and a portion is missing. The table has 200,000 to 300,000 clones, 70% to 90% seen once. The sequence was obtained from a woman aged 25 to 39 who had recovered from COVID-19. Material: peripheral blood.

Here the CDR3 reads CAISESLGTESYEQYF. CDR3 in DNA: TGTGCCATCAGTGAGTCACTAGGGACAGAGTCCTACGAGCAGTACTTC. The chain employs TRBV10-3 and TRBJ2-7; 7 bases fit TRBD1. The V gene end was trimmed by 0 bases and the J gene end by 1 base; junction bases not matched to a gene: 6. From germline, CDR1 is ENHRY and CDR2 SYGVKD. The CDR3 spans 16 residues.